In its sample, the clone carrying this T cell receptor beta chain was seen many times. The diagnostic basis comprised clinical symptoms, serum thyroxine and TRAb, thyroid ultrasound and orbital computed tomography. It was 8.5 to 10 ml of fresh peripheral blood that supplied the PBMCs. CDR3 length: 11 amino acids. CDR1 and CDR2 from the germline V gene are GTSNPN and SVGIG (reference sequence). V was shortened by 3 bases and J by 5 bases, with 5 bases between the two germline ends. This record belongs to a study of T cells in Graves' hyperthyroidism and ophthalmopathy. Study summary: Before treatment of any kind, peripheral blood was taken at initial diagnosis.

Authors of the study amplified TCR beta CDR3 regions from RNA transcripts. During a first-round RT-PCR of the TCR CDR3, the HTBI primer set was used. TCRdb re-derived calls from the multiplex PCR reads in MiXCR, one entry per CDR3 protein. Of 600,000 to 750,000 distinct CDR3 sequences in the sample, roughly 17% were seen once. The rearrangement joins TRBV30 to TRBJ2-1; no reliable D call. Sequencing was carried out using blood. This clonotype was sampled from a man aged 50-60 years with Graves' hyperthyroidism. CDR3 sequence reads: CAWRYNNEQFF. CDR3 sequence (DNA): TGTGCCTGGAGATATAACAATGAGCAGTTCTTC.